This T cell receptor beta chain was found in a study of breast tumors, draining lymph nodes, adjacent tissues. The CDR3 runs to 12 residues. The ends were cut back, 7 bases at V and 6 bases at J, with 14 bases in the middle. Germline V gene lookup returns CDR1 SGHDT and CDR2 YYEEEE. One entry per CDR3 protein, called by TCRdb with MiXCR from the multiplex PCR reads. This sample has over 70,000 distinct CDR3 sequences, with 25% to 35% found just once. Many counts were recorded for this clonotype. The lymph nodes were axillary draining lymph nodes from breast cancer patients. The chain has TRBV5-6 and TRBJ2-7; D is uncertain. The sequence was collected from a female donor with breast cancer. Some clones in this sample may be carry-over from other donors' samples. Material: axillary lymph node tissue. CDR3 sequence reads: CASSGAPSEQYF. The CDR3 DNA is TGTGCCAGCTCTGGAGCGCCAAGCGAGCAGTACTTC.